This passage covers 27 T cell receptor beta chains from one sample sequenced in a study of blood T cell repertoires in COVID-19. Some clones are missing from TCRdb's copy, which holds only in-frame ones; the method was immunoSEQ multiplex PCR. The table has roughly 120,000 clones, about 84% seen once; the top ten hold about 5%. Input material: peripheral blood. These receptors were taken from a human donor in a cohort sampled during active COVID-19.

V usage is TRBV5-1 and J usage is TRBJ1-6; 9 nucleotides match TRBD1. After removal of 3 bases from V and 7 bases from J, the junction contained 2 bases not matched to a gene. This CDR3 has 14 residues. Germline CDR1 is SGHRS and CDR2 is YFSETQ. The CDR3, as DNA: TGCGCCAGCAGCTATGGACAGGGGAATTCACCCCTCCACTTT. Encoded protein: CASSYGQGNSPLHF.

CDR3 DNA sequence: TGTGCCAGCAGCCGATTAGGGTCCAGGGACAATCAGCCCCAGCATTTT. Translated: CASSRLGSRDNQPQHF. The chain combines TRBV7-9 with TRBJ1-5; possibly TRBD1 for D (5 bases). The CDR3 is 16 amino acids. Germline lookup yields CDR1 SEHNR and CDR2 FQNEAQ (reference sequence). Deletions cut 5 bases from V and 3 bases from J, with 17 bases between.

J is TRBJ2-7 and V is TRBV6-5, with a tentative D call TRBD1 (5 bases). Germline CDR1 MNHEY, CDR2 SVGAGI. Trimming took 3 bases from V and 0 from J, leaving 12 bases between them. There are 15 residues in the CDR3. As DNA, the CDR3 is TGTGCCAGCAGTTATCAGGGTGGCTACTCCTACGAGCAGTACTTC. Residues: CASSYQGGYSYEQYF.

The CDR3 region has the DNA TGTGCCAGCAGCCATAACAGGGCCGTTGGCTACACCTTC. It encodes CASSHNRAVGYTF. The V and J genes are TRBV5-4 and TRBJ1-2, with a tentative D call TRBD1 (6 bases). V was trimmed by 4 bases and J by 7 bases, leaving 14 bases between them. Germline V gene data show CDR1 as SGHNT and CDR2 as YYREEE (reference sequence). This CDR3 region has 13 residues.

The V call is TRBV19, the J call TRBJ1-1; no firm D call. Deletions cut 7 bases from V and 0 bases from J, with 9 bases between. The length of the CDR3 is 13 residues. The germline V gene has CDR1 LNHDA and CDR2 SQIVND (reference sequence). CDR3 nucleotide sequence: TGTGCCAGTACAGGCGGGATGAACACTGAAGCTTTCTTT. Protein product: CASTGGMNTEAFF.

V usage is TRBV29-1 and J usage is TRBJ2-2, with D possibly TRBD2 on 6 matching bases. Per germline, CDR1 SQVTM and CDR2 ANQGSEA. The CDR3 spans 14 residues. V lost 5 bases to trimming and J lost 3 bases, with 13 bases between them. Written as DNA, the CDR3 is TGCAGCGTTCGGGACTCCGGCTACACCGGGGAGCTGTTTTTT. Translating it yields CSVRDSGYTGELFF.

The chain recombines TRBV28 with TRBJ1-2; the D is unclear. The CDR3 sequence is 14 residues long. Trimming stripped 6 bases from V and 5 bases from J, with 16 bases between. In germline, CDR1 is MDHEN, CDR2 SYDVKM. The CDR3 nucleotides read TGTGCCAGCAGCGGTGGCGGGGAGGGTTATGGCTACACCTTC. This translates into CASSGGGEGYGYTF.

Here the CDR3 reads CASSLVRGLSGSIYNEQFF. The CDR3 coding sequence is TGTGCCAGCAGCTTAGTCCGGGGGCTTAGCGGGAGTATATACAATGAGCAGTTCTTC. The chain couples TRBV7-6 to TRBJ2-1; 9 bases map to TRBD2. Unmatched junction bases numbered 14, after V lost 1 base and J lost 4 bases. The CDR3 is 19 residues long. Germline loops: CDR1 SGHVS, CDR2 FNYEAQ.

The J gene is TRBJ2-7, the V gene TRBV2, with 9 bases that match TRBD1. Unmatched junction bases numbered 7, after V lost 1 base and J lost 3 bases. In germline, CDR1 is SNHLY, CDR2 FYNNEI. This CDR3 is built from 16 residues. CDR3 bases: TGTGCCAGCAGTGAAGGCCCCGGGACAGGGTACTACGAGCAGTACTTC. This translates into CASSEGPGTGYYEQYF.

The chain couples TRBV7-8 to TRBJ1-1; D is ambiguous. Deletions cut 5 bases from V and 1 base from J, with 8 bases between. The CDR3 has 13 residues. Germline V CDR1 and CDR2: SGHVS, FQNEAQ. The CDR3 here is CASSPEPNTEAFF. CDR3 DNA sequence: TGTGCCAGCAGCCCGGAGCCGAACACTGAAGCTTTCTTT.

A few counts support this clone. This sequence joins TRBV7-9 and TRBJ2-7, with a possible D match to TRBD2 (5 bases). CDR1 is SEHNR, CDR2 FQNEAQ, per germline (reference sequence). This CDR3 comprises 13 residues. V was cut by 6 bases and J by 6 bases, with 15 bases left in between. In DNA, the CDR3 is TGTGCCAGCAGTGACTCGGGGTCAGGCGAGCAGTACTTC. The encoded protein is CASSDSGSGEQYF.

This clone showed up just once. This chain joins TRBV12-5 and TRBJ2-1; 9 positions agree with TRBD2. This CDR3 has 15 amino acids. Looked up from germline, CDR1 is LGHNT and CDR2 is FRNRAP. Unmatched junction bases numbered 7, after V lost 3 bases and J lost 7 bases. The CDR3 DNA follows: TGTGCTAGTGGTTTACCGGGACTAGCTGTAAATGAGCAGTTCTTC. This translates into CASGLPGLAVNEQFF.

The chain is built from TRBV3-1 (or the pseudogene TRBV3-2) and TRBJ2-7, with D perhaps TRBD2 (6 bases). There are 11 residues in the CDR3. The V gene's germline CDR1 is LGHDT and CDR2 YNNKEL (reference sequence). The germline V and J ends were trimmed by 5 bases and 6 bases, with 8 bases remaining between them. CDR3 DNA sequence: TGTGCCAGCAGCTCCGGGAGCGAGCAGTACTTC. It translates to CASSSGSEQYF.

This rearrangement joins TRBV18 to TRBJ2-1, with TRBD2 identical over 13 bases. There are 16 residues in the CDR3. From germline, CDR1 is KGHSH and CDR2 LQKENI. The V gene end was trimmed by 2 bases and the J gene end by 11 bases; junction bases not matched to a gene: 9. CDR3 protein: CASSPDWTSGSFKQFF. Written as DNA, the CDR3 is TGTGCCAGCTCACCAGATTGGACTAGCGGGAGCTTTAAGCAGTTCTTC. The entire variable domain, with the rest obtained from reference TRBV18 and TRBJ2-1, is as follows: NAGVMQNPRHLVRRRGQEARLRCSPMKGHSHVYWYRQLPEEGLKFMVYLQKENIIDESGMPKERFSAEFPKEGPSILRIQQVVRGDSAAYFCASSPDWTSGSFKQFFGPGTRLTVL.

V is TRBV19 and J is TRBJ1-2; D unclear. There are 19 residues in the CDR3. Per germline, CDR1 LNHDA and CDR2 SQIVND (reference sequence). V was clipped by 1 base and J by 5 bases, with 26 bases between them. This CDR3 is CASSIVPPWTPDYVYGYTF. CDR3 nucleotides: TGTGCCAGTAGTATAGTTCCTCCCTGGACCCCCGACTACGTTTATGGCTACACCTTC.

The chain carries TRBV2 and TRBJ2-7; TRBD1 is a possible D gene (5 bases). This CDR3 is 16 amino acids long. Germline CDR1 reads SNHLY; CDR2 reads FYNNEI. The ends were cut back, 7 bases at V and 0 bases at J, with 19 bases in the middle. The CDR3 loop is CASIIKGAVVSYEQYF. CDR3 coding DNA: TGTGCCAGCATCATAAAAGGGGCAGTAGTCTCCTACGAGCAGTACTTC.

The chain joins TRBV18 to TRBJ1-5; TRBD1 matches at 11 bases. This CDR3 comprises 14 residues. Looked up from germline, CDR1 is KGHSH and CDR2 is LQKENI. Germline trimming cut 5 bases from V and 6 bases from J; bases unmatched to any gene: 3. The DNA of the CDR3 is TGTGCCAGCTCAGGGACAGGGGGAGGTCAGCCCCAGCATTTT. Translating it yields CASSGTGGGQPQHF.

V usage is TRBV7-2 and J usage is TRBJ2-2; D is perhaps TRBD2 (5 bases). V was cut by 5 bases and J by 5 bases, with 12 bases left in between. CDR3 length: 14 residues. Germline lookup yields CDR1 SGHTA and CDR2 FQGNSA. In nucleotides, the CDR3 is TGTGCCAGCAGCCCCCGGGGTTTGACCGGGGAGCTGTTTTTT. As protein: CASSPRGLTGELFF.

The V call is TRBV29-1, the J call TRBJ2-3, with 8 bases lining up with TRBD1. The germline V gene has CDR1 SQVTM and CDR2 ANQGSEA. Trimming took 3 bases from V and 4 from J; bases not matched to a gene: 6. This CDR3 spans 14 amino acids. The CDR3 bases are TGCAGCGTTGAGGGTGGACAGGGATCAGATACGCAGTATTTT. The encoded protein is CSVEGGQGSDTQYF.

This chain links TRBV10-3 with TRBJ1-2; 7 positions match TRBD1. CDR3 length: 15 amino acids. Trimming cost V 6 bases and J 0 bases; bases outside gene matches: 7. The germline gives CDR1 ENHRY, CDR2 SYGVKD. The CDR3 DNA is TGTGCCATCAGCCCCGGGACAGCAACTAACTATGGCTACACCTTC. This translates into CAISPGTATNYGYTF.

The rearrangement links TRBV7-9 to TRBJ2-7; D unresolved. Looked up from germline, CDR1 is SEHNR and CDR2 is FQNEAQ (reference sequence). Deletions cut 3 bases from V and 5 bases from J, with 11 bases between. The length of the CDR3 is 13 residues. The CDR3 DNA reads as TGTGCCAGCAGCTTCTTAGACTTAGACGAGCAGTACTTC. This encodes CASSFLDLDEQYF.

The chain employs TRBV25-1 and TRBJ1-6, with 7 bases identical to TRBD1. The germline V gene encodes CDR1 MGHDK and CDR2 SYGVNS. This CDR3 comprises 13 residues. V lost 7 bases to trimming and J lost 6 bases; unmatched junction nucleotides: 3. For the CDR3, the DNA is TGTGCCAGCACGGGACAGCCTAATTCACCCCTCCACTTT. This translates into CASTGQPNSPLHF.

This clone was found once. The genes are TRBV6-6 and TRBJ1-5, with D unresolved. This CDR3 comprises 15 residues. CDR1 is MNHNY and CDR2 is SVGAGI in the germline V gene (reference sequence). V was pared by 4 bases and J by 0 bases, with 10 bases between. For the CDR3, the DNA is TGTGCCAGCAGTTGGCGCCGGGATAGCAATCAGCCCCAGCATTTT. Encoded protein: CASSWRRDSNQPQHF.

This chain links TRBV19 with TRBJ2-2, with 9 bases identical to TRBD2. The CDR3 totals 18 residues. Looked up from germline, CDR1 is LNHDA and CDR2 is SQIVND (reference sequence). Trimming cost V 5 bases and J 6 bases; bases outside gene matches: 16. The CDR3 DNA sequence: TGTGCCAGTAGTGAGCTAGCGGGAAGTGCCTTATCCGCCGGGGAGCTGTTTTTT. Its protein product is CASSELAGSALSAGELFF.

The chain employs TRBV6-5 and TRBJ2-7; possible D gene TRBD2, 7 bases. The CDR3 has 16 amino acids. Germline V lookup: CDR1 MNHEY, CDR2 SVGAGI. The germline V and J ends were trimmed by 2 bases and 3 bases, with 17 bases remaining between them. CDR3 region: CASSYGRGGGIYEQYF. As DNA, the CDR3 is TGTGCCAGCAGTTACGGTAGGGGGGGCGGAATCTACGAGCAGTACTTC.

The V and J genes are TRBV5-1 and TRBJ1-2, with D maybe TRBD1 (5 bases). The CDR3 runs to 14 residues. V lost 4 bases and J 0 bases, leaving 10 bases between the germline ends. Germline V gene lookup returns CDR1 SGHRS and CDR2 YFSETQ. CDR3 residues: CASSTRQSNYGYTF. The CDR3 DNA is TGCGCCAGCAGCACCCGACAGTCTAACTATGGCTACACCTTC.

J is TRBJ2-1 and V is TRBV5-1; TRBD1 matches 7 bases. Germline values: CDR1 SGHRS, CDR2 YFSETQ. The CDR3 length is 15 residues. Trimming removed 0 bases from V and 7 bases from J; junction bases left unmatched: 7. The CDR3 is CASSLGRDRENEQFF. CDR3 DNA: TGCGCCAGCAGCTTGGGTCGGGACAGAGAAAATGAGCAGTTCTTC. Filled out from reference TRBV5-1 and TRBJ2-1, the complete variable domain reads KAGVTQTPRYLIKTRGQQVTLSCSPISGHRSVSWYQQTPGQGLQFLFEYFSETQRNKGNFPGRFSGRQFSNSRSEMNVSTLELGDSALYLCASSLGRDRENEQFFGPGTRLTVL.